The source of this T cell receptor beta chain is a study of fetal regulatory T cell absence and autoimmunity. Sequencing was performed with immunoSEQ multiplex PCR; in TCRdb, only in-frame clones are kept and a portion is missing. The sample records 85,000 to 100,000 clones, more than 70% being singletons. Germline V gene lookup returns CDR1 SNHLY and CDR2 FYNNEI. The V gene lost 6 bases and the J gene lost 0 bases, with 12 bases spanning the gap. This CDR3 has 15 residues. About this clone: Antigen unknown.

General study points: Pancreas TCRs were oligoclonally enriched versus cord blood, some clones over 95-fold.

The sequenced sample was pancreas tissue. The chain uses TRBV2 and TRBJ2-1; D gene uncertain. This sequence originates from a male donor with IPEX syndrome. CDR3 nucleotides: TGTGCCAGCAGGGGTCAGGAGTCCTCCTACAATGAGCAGTTCTTC. This gives the protein CASRGQESSYNEQFF.